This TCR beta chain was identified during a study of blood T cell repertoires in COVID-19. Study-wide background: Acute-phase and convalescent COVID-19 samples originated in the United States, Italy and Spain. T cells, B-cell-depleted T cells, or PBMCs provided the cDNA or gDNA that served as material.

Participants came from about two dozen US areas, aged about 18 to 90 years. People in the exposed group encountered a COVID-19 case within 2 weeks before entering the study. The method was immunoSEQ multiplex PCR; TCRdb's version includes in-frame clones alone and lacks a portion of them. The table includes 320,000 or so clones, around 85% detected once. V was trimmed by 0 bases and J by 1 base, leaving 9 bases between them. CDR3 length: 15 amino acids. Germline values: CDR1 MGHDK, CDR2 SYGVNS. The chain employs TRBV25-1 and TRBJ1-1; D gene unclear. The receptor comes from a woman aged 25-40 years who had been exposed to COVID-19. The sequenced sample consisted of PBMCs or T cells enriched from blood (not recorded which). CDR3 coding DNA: TGTGCCAGCAGTGAATACGTAGTTAAGAACACTGAAGCTTTCTTT. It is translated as CASSEYVVKNTEAFF.